The 11 T cell receptor beta chains below were found in one sample sequenced in a study of cytomegalovirus exposure and HLA in healthy donors (dated by TCRdb to 2016 to 2017). The library was prepared using the immunoSEQ multiplex PCR assay. A mixture of 60 forward primers for TCR Vbeta segments and 13 reverse primers for TCR Jbeta segments was used in the multiplex PCR. Drawn from immuneACCESS, this table holds only the in-frame rearrangements with V and J called that TCRdb kept. Clones are partly lost; checked studies trace under half to an unresolved V gene and leave the rest unexplained. The sample records approximately 150,000 clones, roughly 78% of which are singletons. The leading ten clones occupy about 3.2% of the sample. Sequences were obtained from PBMCs. The receptors derive from a man aged 18 to 30 in good health and CMV-seropositive.

This clone was detected once. The chain is built from TRBV6-1 and TRBJ2-7, with 8 bases identical to TRBD1. In germline, CDR1 is MNHNS, CDR2 SASEGT. CDR3 length: 16 amino acids. Losses at the gene ends were 3 bases for V and 3 bases for J; bases not matched to a gene: 10. The DNA for the CDR3 is TGTGCCAGCAGTGATTTGGACAGGGCCTTTTACTACGAGCAGTACTTC. It codes for CASSDLDRAFYYEQYF.

Only one count was recorded for this clone. This rearrangement joins TRBV19 to TRBJ2-7, with 9 bases fitting TRBD1. Germline loops: CDR1 LNHDA, CDR2 SQIVND (reference sequence). Trimming removed 4 bases from V and 3 bases from J; junction bases left unmatched: 7. The CDR3 is 15 residues long. Written as DNA, the CDR3 is TGTGCCAGTAGTACCGGGACAGGGTCCTTCTACGAGCAGTACTTC. This sequence encodes CASSTGTGSFYEQYF.

The rearrangement links TRBV7-9 to TRBJ2-5; TRBD2 matches 11 bases. This CDR3 is 15 amino acids long. With 1 base clipped from V and 9 bases from J, the junction kept 7 bases outside the gene matches. Germline CDR1 is SEHNR and CDR2 is FQNEAQ (reference sequence). Written as DNA, the CDR3 is TGTGCCAGCAGCTTAGAACTAGCGGGAGACGGGGCCCAGTACTTC. This codes for CASSLELAGDGAQYF.

The rearrangement links TRBV14 to TRBJ2-7; tentative D call: TRBD2 (6 bases). Trimming removed 4 bases at V and 0 bases at J, with 10 bases between. Per germline, CDR1 SGHDN and CDR2 FVKESK. This CDR3 spans 14 amino acids. The CDR3 region has the DNA TGTGCCAGCAGCCGTAGCGGTAGCTCCTACGAGCAGTACTTC. As protein: CASSRSGSSYEQYF.

The chain combines TRBV29-1 with TRBJ1-2, with TRBD1 matching over 7 bases. V was pared by 5 bases and J by 7 bases, with 13 bases of the junction left unmatched. Per the germline V gene, CDR1 is SQVTM and CDR2 is ANQGSEA. The CDR3 loop spans 14 amino acids. Here the CDR3 DNA reads TGCAGCGTTCCGAACCTGGGACAGCCCCGTGGCTACACCTTC. This translates into CSVPNLGQPRGYTF.

This clone showed up just once. The V and J genes are TRBV27 and TRBJ1-5; perhaps TRBD1 as D (5 bases). V dropped 2 bases and J dropped 9 bases, with 11 bases sitting between them. Germline-derived CDR1 and CDR2 are MNHEY and SMNVEV (reference sequence). This CDR3 spans 13 amino acids. This CDR3 is CASSLGGSGPQHF. CDR3 sequence (DNA): TGTGCCAGCAGTTTAGGGGGGTCGGGGCCCCAGCATTTT.

The rearrangement joins TRBV28 to TRBJ2-5; 7 bases are shared with TRBD1. V lost 6 bases to trimming and J lost 2 bases; unmatched junction nucleotides: 12. The CDR3 consists of 16 residues. Germline V lookup: CDR1 MDHEN, CDR2 SYDVKM. The CDR3 is CASSSFLTGTQETQYF. The DNA for the CDR3 is TGTGCCAGCAGCTCTTTCTTGACAGGGACGCAAGAGACCCAGTACTTC.

V and J are TRBV5-1 and TRBJ1-2; TRBD1 aligns across 8 bases. V lost 0 bases to trimming and J lost 2 bases; unmatched junction nucleotides: 0. The CDR3 sequence is 14 residues long. CDR1 and CDR2 (germline): SGHRS, YFSETQ. The CDR3 DNA is TGCGCCAGCAGCTTGGGGGACAGGAACTATGGCTACACCTTC. Residues: CASSLGDRNYGYTF. Full variable domain (remainder filled in from reference TRBV5-1 and TRBJ1-2): KAGVTQTPRYLIKTRGQQVTLSCSPISGHRSVSWYQQTPGQGLQFLFEYFSETQRNKGNFPGRFSGRQFSNSRSEMNVSTLELGDSALYLCASSLGDRNYGYTFGSGTRLTVV.

The V gene is TRBV5-6, the J gene TRBJ1-2, with D perhaps matching TRBD1 (6 bases). CDR1 and CDR2 (germline): SGHDT, YYEEEE. The CDR3 consists of 14 residues. Trimming stripped 1 base from V and 4 bases from J, with 11 bases between. In DNA form, the CDR3 reads TGTGCCAGCAGCTTGAGACAGGCCTTCTATGGCTACACCTTC. It yields the protein CASSLRQAFYGYTF.

The genes are TRBV19 and TRBJ2-7, with TRBD1 matching 8 bases. J gave up 2 bases and V 3 bases, and 0 bases lay outside the gene matches. The CDR3 has 13 amino acids. Per the germline V gene, CDR1 is LNHDA and CDR2 is SQIVND (reference sequence). The CDR3: CASSMTGAYEQYF. The CDR3 nucleotides are TGTGCCAGTAGTATGACAGGGGCCTACGAGCAGTACTTC.

J is TRBJ1-1 and V is TRBV19, with D possibly matching TRBD1 (5 bases). Germline CDR1 and CDR2: LNHDA and SQIVND (reference sequence). This CDR3 is 12 amino acids long. Trimming cost V 5 bases and J 3 bases, with 7 bases left between them. The CDR3 protein is CASSRGDTEAFF. Here the CDR3 DNA reads TGTGCCAGTAGTCGGGGGGACACTGAAGCTTTCTTT.